This TCR beta chain derives from a study of human T cells and chemical hapten exposure. The wider study: Researchers reported sensitizing a roughly 2 cm by roughly 2 cm upper inner arm skin site with 2% DPC. Findings and caveats of the study: There was a positive correlation between PT1 expanded TCR counts and patch test score. TCRs above 1 in 1000 frequency did not change with DPC sensitization.

This CDR3 spans 14 amino acids. V was shortened by 7 bases and J by 6 bases, with 16 bases between the two germline ends. Per germline, CDR1 SGHRS and CDR2 YFSETQ. There are many counts of this clonotype. Antigen specificity is unknown. TCRdb processed the RACE reads anew with MiXCR; each CDR3 protein has one entry. The table has roughly 80,000 distinct CDR3 sequences, roughly a tenth seen once; the top ten hold 4% to 5%. Time point reported: patch test 1, 2 weeks after DPC sensitization. Treatment described: therapeutic diphenylcyclopropenone sensitization with weekly scalp DPC. Blood was drawn before each patch test was applied.

This sample comprised whole blood, obtained in connection with sensitization to the hapten diphenylcyclopropenone (DPC). This sequence joins TRBV5-1 and TRBJ2-2; D gene uncertain. The sequence derives from a woman aged 50 to 60 with alopecia areata. Some clones in this sample may be carry-over from other donors' samples. The CDR3 coding sequence is TGCGCCAGCCAACTAAGGGCTATTCCCGGGGAGCTGTTTTTT. This encodes CASQLRAIPGELFF.